A single sample gave rise to the 18 T cell receptor beta chains below, sequenced in a study of shared T cell receptors in the human thymus. Assay used: immunoSEQ multiplex PCR; TCRdb lists only in-frame clones, some missing. The table lists approximately 400,000 clones, 95% of them singletons. Sequenced: thymocytes. The receptors originated from a human donor.

The genes are TRBV25-1 and TRBJ1-4, with 7 bases fitting TRBD1. After removal of 1 base from V and 6 bases from J, the junction contained 8 bases not matched to a gene. The CDR3 is 16 residues long. The germline CDR1 and CDR2 sequences are MGHDK and SYGVNS. The CDR3 reads CASSESVYTGDEKLFF. CDR3 nucleotide sequence: TGTGCCAGCAGTGAATCCGTGTACACAGGGGATGAAAAACTGTTTTTT.

V gene TRBV5-1 combines with J gene TRBJ2-3; TRBD2 aligns across 15 bases. Germline V gene lookup returns CDR1 SGHRS and CDR2 YFSETQ. V lost 0 bases and J lost 2; bases outside the gene matches: 16. The CDR3 has 22 amino acids. The CDR3, as DNA: TGCGCCAGCAGCTTGGAAAAATACAGGGGGACTAGCGGGAGGTGCACCACAGATACGCAGTATTTT. Amino acid sequence: CASSLEKYRGTSGRCTTDTQYF. Full variable domain (outside the CDR3, taken from reference TRBV5-1 and TRBJ2-3): KAGVTQTPRYLIKTRGQQVTLSCSPISGHRSVSWYQQTPGQGLQFLFEYFSETQRNKGNFPGRFSGRQFSNSRSEMNVSTLELGDSALYLCASSLEKYRGTSGRCTTDTQYFGPGTRLTVL.

CDR3 sequence (DNA): TGTGCCTGGAAGAAAGGACTAGCGGGAGTATTTTACAATGAGCAGTTCTTC. Its protein product is CAWKKGLAGVFYNEQFF. The chain couples TRBV30 to TRBJ2-1, with 13 positions matching TRBD2. The length of the CDR3 is 17 residues. The V gene end was trimmed by 4 bases and the J gene end by 4 bases; junction bases not matched to a gene: 10. Germline values: CDR1 GTSNPN, CDR2 SVGIG (reference sequence).

The CDR3 loop reads CASTKTGTQETQYF. Written as DNA, the CDR3 is TGTGCCAGCACCAAGACCGGGACTCAAGAGACCCAGTACTTC. The chain employs TRBV28 and TRBJ2-5; possible D gene TRBD2, 6 bases. V lost 7 bases and J lost 2, with 14 bases in between. CDR3 length equals 14 residues. Germline CDR1 reads MDHEN; CDR2 reads SYDVKM.

V is TRBV13 and J is TRBJ2-6; 11 positions match TRBD1. Losses at the gene ends were 4 bases for V and 0 bases for J; bases not matched to a gene: 5. Germline-derived CDR1 and CDR2 are PRHDT and FYEKMQ (reference sequence). The CDR3 consists of 18 residues. The CDR3 DNA sequence: TGTGCCAGCAGCTCCACCGGACAGGGGGCCTCTGGGGCCAACGTCCTGACTTTC. Translating it yields CASSSTGQGASGANVLTF.

The V gene is TRBV7-9, the J gene TRBJ2-5; D may be TRBD1 (5 bases). The CDR3 runs 16 residues. Germline V CDR1 and CDR2: SEHNR, FQNEAQ (reference sequence). Trimming removed 5 bases from V and 7 bases from J, with 23 bases in between. The CDR3 sequence: CASSPARVLVFGTQYF. The CDR3 DNA sequence: TGTGCCAGCAGCCCCGCCAGGGTCCTTGTGTTCGGGACCCAGTACTTC.

The V gene is TRBV7-9, the J gene TRBJ1-5, with no clear D. Deletions cut 2 bases from V and 0 bases from J, with 11 bases between. The length of the CDR3 is 16 residues. Looked up from germline, CDR1 is SEHNR and CDR2 is FQNEAQ (reference sequence). CDR3 sequence (DNA): TGTGCCAGCAGCTTAAGTGACCCTTATAGCAATCAGCCCCAGCATTTT. Its translation is CASSLSDPYSNQPQHF.

The CDR3 DNA sequence: TGCGCCAGCAGCTTACACAGGGGCGTGGGTGAAAAACTGTTTTTT. Translation: CASSLHRGVGEKLFF. The chain recombines TRBV5-1 with TRBJ1-4, with 7 bases matching TRBD1. Germline CDR1 is SGHRS and CDR2 is YFSETQ. The length of the CDR3 is 15 residues. The junction had 8 bases not matched to a gene; V was cut back by 2 bases and J by 7 bases.

The gene calls are TRBV28 and TRBJ1-2; possibly TRBD1 for D (5 bases). V shed 6 bases and J shed 7 bases, with 21 bases lying between them. Germline values: CDR1 MDHEN, CDR2 SYDVKM. The CDR3 totals 15 residues. The CDR3 DNA is TGTGCCAGCAGGATCGACAAGGGGAGGTGTTGTGGCTACACCTTC. Amino acids: CASRIDKGRCCGYTF.

V and J are TRBV28 and TRBJ2-7, with 10 bases aligning to TRBD2. V lost 2 bases, J lost 3 bases, and 4 bases stayed unmatched. The CDR3 runs 15 residues. Germline CDR1 reads MDHEN; CDR2 reads SYDVKM. Here the CDR3 DNA reads TGTGCCAGCAGTTTAGCTAGCGGGAGCGTCTACGAGCAGTACTTC. Its translation is CASSLASGSVYEQYF.

In nucleotides, the CDR3 is TGCAGCGTTGGAGGGGACAGGGTAATCAGTGAGCAGTTCTTC. Translated, it gives CSVGGDRVISEQFF. The V and J genes are TRBV29-1 and TRBJ2-1, with TRBD1 matching 9 bases. In germline, CDR1 is SQVTM, CDR2 ANQGSEA. Unmatched junction bases numbered 10, after V lost 4 bases and J lost 9 bases. This CDR3 has 14 residues.

V gene TRBV27 combines with J gene TRBJ2-5, with a tentative D call TRBD2 (7 bases). V was trimmed by 6 bases and J by 5 bases, leaving 19 bases between them. The CDR3 extends over 15 amino acids. Germline CDR1 reads MNHEY; CDR2 reads SMNVEV (reference sequence). The CDR3 sequence is CASRGQGGEVETQYF. The DNA for the CDR3 is TGTGCCAGCAGAGGCCAAGGGGGGGAAGTGGAGACCCAGTACTTC.

This clone was seen a single time. V and J are TRBV7-6 and TRBJ1-3; D is possibly TRBD1 (5 bases). Deletions cut 3 bases from V and 0 bases from J, with 18 bases between. CDR3 size: 18 residues. CDR1 is SGHVS, CDR2 FNYEAQ, per germline. The CDR3 DNA is TGTGCCAGCAGCTTGGGGCTTGTGGGAAAGCGCTCTGGAAACACCATATATTTT. Encoded protein: CASSLGLVGKRSGNTIYF.

The chain carries TRBV5-1 and TRBJ2-1, with 11 bases matching TRBD2. V dropped 5 bases and J dropped 4; count of bases not matched to a gene: 8. Germline loops: CDR1 SGHRS, CDR2 YFSETQ. CDR3 size: 16 residues. DNA for the CDR3: TGCGCCAGCAGTATGAAGGGACTAGCGGATTACAATGAGCAGTTCTTC. Translated: CASSMKGLADYNEQFF.

The chain employs TRBV7-9 and TRBJ2-3; 15 bases align to TRBD2. The V gene end was trimmed by 1 base and the J gene end by 6 bases; junction bases not matched to a gene: 5. CDR3 length: 17 amino acids. CDR1 SEHNR and CDR2 FQNEAQ come from the germline V gene (reference sequence). The CDR3 sequence: CASSLEGLAGGLDTQYF. The DNA of the CDR3 is TGTGCCAGCAGCTTAGAAGGACTAGCGGGAGGGCTGGATACGCAGTATTTT.

The CDR3 sequence is CASSKREQTDTQYF. The CDR3 nucleotides are TGTGCCAGCAGCAAGCGGGAGCAGACAGATACGCAGTATTTT. The chain is built from TRBV6-6 and TRBJ2-3; TRBD2 agrees at 8 bases. The CDR3 consists of 14 residues. Germline CDR1 and CDR2: MNHNY and SVGAGI (reference sequence). Trimming at V came to 6 bases and at J to 3 bases, leaving 5 bases not matched to a gene.

The chain has TRBV13 and TRBJ2-4; a weak D match, TRBD1 (5 bases). V lost 5 bases and J 0 bases, leaving 8 bases between the germline ends. There are 14 residues in the CDR3. Per germline, CDR1 PRHDT and CDR2 FYEKMQ (reference sequence). The CDR3 spells CASSHRGAKNIQYF. Written as DNA, the CDR3 is TGTGCCAGCAGCCATAGGGGAGCCAAAAACATTCAGTACTTC.

This clone was detected once. This chain joins TRBV7-2 and TRBJ2-2; TRBD2 might be the D (6 bases). The germline V gene encodes CDR1 SGHTA and CDR2 FQGNSA. Trimming shortened V by 5 bases and J by 4 bases, and 11 bases separated the two germline ends. The CDR3 runs to 14 residues. The CDR3 spells CASSHTSSTGELFF. The DNA of the CDR3 is TGTGCCAGCAGCCATACTAGCAGCACCGGGGAGCTGTTTTTT.